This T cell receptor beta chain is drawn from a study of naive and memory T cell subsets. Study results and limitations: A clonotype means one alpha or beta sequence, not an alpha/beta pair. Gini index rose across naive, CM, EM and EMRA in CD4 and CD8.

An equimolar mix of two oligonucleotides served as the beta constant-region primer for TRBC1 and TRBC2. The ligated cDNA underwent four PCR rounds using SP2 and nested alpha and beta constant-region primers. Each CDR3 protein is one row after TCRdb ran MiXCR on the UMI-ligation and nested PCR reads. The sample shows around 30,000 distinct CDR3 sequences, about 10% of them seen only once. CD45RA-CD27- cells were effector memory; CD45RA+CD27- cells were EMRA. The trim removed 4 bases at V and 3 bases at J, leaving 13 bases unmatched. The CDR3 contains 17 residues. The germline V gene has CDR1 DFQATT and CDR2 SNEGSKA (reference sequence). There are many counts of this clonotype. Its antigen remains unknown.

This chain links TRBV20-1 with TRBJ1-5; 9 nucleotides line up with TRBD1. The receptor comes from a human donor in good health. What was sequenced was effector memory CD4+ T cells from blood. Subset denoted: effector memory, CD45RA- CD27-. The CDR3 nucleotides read TGCAGTGCTACCGTCCCGGGACAGGGACAGGACAATCAGCCCCAGCATTTT. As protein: CSATVPGQGQDNQPQHF.